These 30 T cell receptor beta chains were all obtained from the same sample, sequenced in a study of blood T cell repertoires in COVID-19. Produced via immunoSEQ multiplex PCR; TCRdb's table is partial and in-frame only. The top ten clones hold approximately 4.1% of a sample with around 300,000 clones, around four fifths of them seen once. The sample consisted of peripheral blood. The receptor set was obtained from a woman between 50 and 59 years old with active or convalescent COVID-19.

This clone was counted between two and nine times. This rearrangement joins TRBV11-2 to TRBJ2-2; TRBD1 might be the D (6 bases). This CDR3 is 15 amino acids long. The germline CDR1 and CDR2 sequences are SGHAT and FQNNGV. The V gene lost 5 bases and the J gene lost 5 bases, with 15 bases spanning the gap. The DNA for the CDR3 is TGTGCCAGCAGCCCCAGGGGTAGAACGACCGGGGAGCTGTTTTTT. It encodes CASSPRGRTTGELFF.

The V call is TRBV6-5, the J call TRBJ1-1; no reliable D call. The germline V and J ends were trimmed by 5 bases and 1 base, with 5 bases remaining between them. The V gene's germline CDR1 is MNHEY and CDR2 SVGAGI. The length of the CDR3 is 12 residues. CDR3 amino acids: CASSRQNTEAFF. The CDR3 nucleotides are TGTGCCAGCAGTCGACAGAACACTGAAGCTTTCTTT.

The chain is built from TRBV19 and TRBJ1-1, with D possibly being TRBD1 (5 bases). The CDR3 length is 15 residues. Germline V gives CDR1 LNHDA, CDR2 SQIVND (reference sequence). V lost 3 bases and J lost 0, with 11 bases in between. The CDR3: CASSIGGTVNTEAFF. In nucleotides, the CDR3 is TGTGCCAGTAGTATTGGGGGGACGGTGAACACTGAAGCTTTCTTT.

The V call is TRBV7-2, the J call TRBJ1-5; no reliable D call. Trimming cost V 0 bases and J 6 bases, with 6 bases left between them. Germline loops: CDR1 SGHTA, CDR2 FQGNSA. CDR3 length: 13 amino acids. The CDR3 protein is CASSLARGQPQHF. For the CDR3, the DNA is TGTGCCAGCAGCTTAGCGCGGGGTCAGCCCCAGCATTTT.

This clone has a handful of counts. J is TRBJ1-5 and V is TRBV2; possible D gene TRBD1, 6 bases. CDR1 is SNHLY, CDR2 FYNNEI, per germline. Trimming removed 11 bases at V and 4 bases at J, with 15 bases between. The CDR3 covers 13 residues. The CDR3 loop is CAGRGGPNQPQHF. The CDR3 DNA sequence: TGTGCCGGGCGGGGGGGGCCTAATCAGCCCCAGCATTTT.

The chain employs TRBV28 and TRBJ2-7, with D maybe TRBD2 (5 bases). Germline CDR1 and CDR2: MDHEN and SYDVKM. CDR3 length: 14 amino acids. Trimming stripped 4 bases from V and 5 bases from J, with 15 bases between. The DNA for the CDR3 is TGTGCCAGCAGTTCAGGACGGGTGAGGGACGAGCAGTACTTC. The encoded protein is CASSSGRVRDEQYF.

This clone has more than one count but fewer than ten. The chain recombines TRBV5-6 with TRBJ2-5; TRBD2 matches at 14 bases. Germline V lookup: CDR1 SGHDT, CDR2 YYEEEE. The CDR3 runs 18 residues. The junction had 7 bases not matched to a gene; V was cut back by 1 base and J by 2 bases. The CDR3 DNA sequence: TGTGCCAGCAGCTTGACCTGGGGGACTAGCGGGGGACAAGAGACCCAGTACTTC. This sequence encodes CASSLTWGTSGGQETQYF.

CDR3 DNA sequence: TGCGCCAGCAGCCTTGGAGGGGGACTAGGAGCCGGGGAGCTGTTTTTT. It specifies CASSLGGGLGAGELFF. The chain is built from TRBV4-1 and TRBJ2-2, with TRBD2 matching over 8 bases. The CDR3 is 16 amino acids. CDR1 and CDR2 (germline): MGHRA, YSYEKL. V was clipped by 4 bases and J by 6 bases; unmatched bases: 10.

This chain uses TRBV21-1 with TRBJ2-1; TRBD1 was called by the table and not checked on the DNA. TRBV21-1 constitutes a pseudogene. The length of the CDR3 is 15 residues. The CDR3 loop reads CASTTKDRDDNEQFF. CDR3 nucleotide sequence: TGTGCCAGCACAACCAAAGACAGGGACGACAATGAGCAGTTCTTC.

V gene TRBV6-9 combines with J gene TRBJ1-1, with 9 nucleotides matching TRBD1. Germline V lookup: CDR1 MNHGY, CDR2 SVAAGI. The CDR3 length is 17 residues. Germline trimming cut 8 bases from V and 4 bases from J; bases unmatched to any gene: 17. CDR3 DNA sequence: TGTGCCAGCCCCCCCCCGTGGGACAGGGCACCGGTCACTGAAGCTTTCTTT. Translated: CASPPPWDRAPVTEAFF.

The chain recombines TRBV28 with TRBJ1-1; weak D call: TRBD1 (6 bases). The CDR3 sequence is 15 residues long. From germline, CDR1 is MDHEN and CDR2 SYDVKM. The V end lost 3 bases, the J end lost 7 bases, and 18 bases lay between the germline ends. CDR3 residues: CASSLPPDRFVEAFF. In DNA form, the CDR3 reads TGTGCCAGCAGTTTGCCTCCAGACAGGTTTGTTGAAGCTTTCTTT. The whole variable domain, filled in from reference TRBV28 and TRBJ1-1, reads DVKVTQSSRYLVKRTGEKVFLECVQDMDHENMFWYRQDPGLGLRLIYFSYDVKMKEKGDIPEGYSVSREKKERFSLILESASTNQTSMYLCASSLPPDRFVEAFFGQGTRLTVV.

J is TRBJ2-1 and V is TRBV19, with 9 bases identical to TRBD2. CDR3 size: 16 residues. Germline V gives CDR1 LNHDA, CDR2 SQIVND (reference sequence). J gave up 7 bases and V 10 bases, and 17 bases lay outside the gene matches. CDR3 in amino acids: CATTSGAGGPRNEQFF. The DNA of the CDR3 is TGTGCCACGACCTCCGGGGCGGGAGGGCCCCGGAATGAGCAGTTCTTC.

The rearrangement joins TRBV28 to TRBJ1-1; 7 nucleotides match TRBD1. The germline CDR1 and CDR2 sequences are MDHEN and SYDVKM. The CDR3 runs to 15 residues. V lost 4 bases, J lost 5 bases, and 10 bases stayed unmatched. As DNA, the CDR3 is TGTGCCAGCAGTTCATTAGACAGGGCGATTACTGAAGCTTTCTTT. Protein sequence: CASSSLDRAITEAFF.

The V and J genes are TRBV28 and TRBJ1-2, with D perhaps matching TRBD1 (6 bases). CDR3 size: 12 residues. The germline V gene has CDR1 MDHEN and CDR2 SYDVKM. Trimming shortened V by 2 bases and J by 10 bases, and 11 bases separated the two germline ends. The CDR3 coding sequence is TGTGCCAGCAGTTTAGGTAACAGGGTCTACACCTTC. It translates to CASSLGNRVYTF.

The V and J genes are TRBV3-1 (or the pseudogene TRBV3-2) and TRBJ2-5, with 7 bases that match TRBD2. Germline V CDR1 and CDR2: LGHDT, YNNKEL (reference sequence). Germline trimming cut 1 base from V and 0 bases from J; bases unmatched to any gene: 5. The CDR3 contains 16 residues. CDR3 DNA: TGTGCCAGCAGCCAAGGGATAGCGGGTCACCAAGAGACCCAGTACTTC. It is translated as CASSQGIAGHQETQYF.

V and J are TRBV7-6 and TRBJ2-1; D might be TRBD2 (6 bases). The germline CDR1 and CDR2 sequences are SGHVS and FNYEAQ. The CDR3 has 18 residues. Trimming pared 5 bases from V and 5 bases from J, leaving 25 bases between. As DNA, the CDR3 is TGTGCCAGCAGCCCAAAAGAGGGGTGGGAGGCTTTCGACAATGAGCAGTTCTTC. Translation: CASSPKEGWEAFDNEQFF.

The sample holds one count of this clone. The CDR3 region is CASSYCTGGDGKKLFF. The CDR3 DNA sequence: TGTGCCAGCAGTTACTGTACAGGGGGGGATGGGAAAAAACTGTTTTTT. V usage is TRBV6-8 and J usage is TRBJ1-4; 8 bases are shared with TRBD1. Germline CDR1 and CDR2: MNHGY and SAAAGT. This CDR3 is built from 16 residues. Trimming removed 1 base from V and 9 bases from J; junction bases left unmatched: 10.

This clone has a single count. The V gene is TRBV19, the J gene TRBJ1-5; 7 nucleotides line up with TRBD1. With 0 bases clipped from V and 11 bases from J, the junction kept 13 bases outside the gene matches. The CDR3 has 16 amino acids. The germline gives CDR1 LNHDA, CDR2 SQIVND (reference sequence). The CDR3 DNA follows: TGTGCCAGTAGTATAGATACAGGGGCACTTTGGTCGACCCAGCATTTT. Its translation is CASSIDTGALWSTQHF.

The chain couples TRBV5-1 to TRBJ2-1; a possible D gene is TRBD2 (6 bases). Germline V gene sequence: CDR1 SGHRS, CDR2 YFSETQ. V dropped 3 bases and J dropped 5 bases, with 12 bases sitting between them. The CDR3 loop spans 14 amino acids. In DNA, the CDR3 is TGCGCCAGCAGCTCCGCGGGACTTCACAATGAGCAGTTCTTC. Protein sequence: CASSSAGLHNEQFF.

The chain combines TRBV18 with TRBJ2-7; maybe TRBD1 (5 bases). Germline CDR1 and CDR2: KGHSH and LQKENI. The CDR3 runs 13 residues. V shed 6 bases and J shed 6 bases, with 15 bases lying between them. For the CDR3, the DNA is TGTGCCAGCTCCCGCCGACGACAGTCCGAGCAGTACTTC. This sequence encodes CASSRRRQSEQYF.

The chain joins TRBV28 to TRBJ2-1; 13 bases line up with TRBD2. Per the germline V gene, CDR1 is MDHEN and CDR2 is SYDVKM. This CDR3 has 19 amino acids. V lost 6 bases and J lost 8; bases outside the gene matches: 19. CDR3 sequence (DNA): TGTGCCAGCAGCCTCTCTCGACTAGCGGGAGGCCGAGGGATTTATGAGCAGTTCTTC. This codes for CASSLSRLAGGRGIYEQFF.

The chain recombines TRBV5-1 with TRBJ2-1, with TRBD2 matching over 13 bases. The CDR3 has 16 amino acids. The germline V gene encodes CDR1 SGHRS and CDR2 YFSETQ. Trimming cost V 4 bases and J 4 bases; bases outside gene matches: 5. CDR3 sequence: CASSIGLAGAYNEQFF. CDR3 sequence (DNA): TGCGCCAGCAGCATTGGACTAGCGGGAGCATACAATGAGCAGTTCTTC.

The chain recombines TRBV2 with TRBJ2-1; 7 nucleotides align to TRBD2. Germline values: CDR1 SNHLY, CDR2 FYNNEI. V lost 4 bases and J lost 7; bases outside the gene matches: 10. The CDR3 sequence is 15 residues long. The CDR3 loop reads CASSVNGLVRNEQFF. CDR3 coding DNA: TGTGCCAGCAGTGTAAACGGACTAGTAAGGAATGAGCAGTTCTTC. The full variable domain, in which reference TRBV2 and TRBJ2-1 provide the parts outside the CDR3, is EPEVTQTPSHQVTQMGQEVILRCVPISNHLYFYWYRQILGQKVEFLVSFYNNEISEKSEIFDDQFSVERPDGSNFTLKIRSTKLEDSAMYFCASSVNGLVRNEQFFGPGTRLTVL.

V is TRBV3-1 (or the pseudogene TRBV3-2) and J is TRBJ2-7, with 10 bases lining up with TRBD2. The V and J ends lost 0 bases and 3 bases, in that order; junction bases with no gene match: 2. The CDR3 consists of 15 residues. Germline V gene data show CDR1 as LGHDT and CDR2 as YNNKEL (reference sequence). DNA of the CDR3: TGTGCCAGCAGCCAAGACATAGCGGGGGGCTACGAGCAGTACTTC. Amino acids: CASSQDIAGGYEQYF.

The genes are TRBV5-1 and TRBJ1-1; D call uncertain. Trimming shortened V by 6 bases and J by 1 base, and 7 bases separated the two germline ends. Germline CDR1 and CDR2: SGHRS and YFSETQ. The CDR3 loop spans 12 amino acids. The CDR3 nucleotides are TGCGCCAGCATGAGGGAGAACACTGAAGCTTTCTTT. This codes for CASMRENTEAFF.

This rearrangement joins TRBV9 to TRBJ2-1, with D possibly being TRBD1 (7 bases). The CDR3 spans 14 residues. CDR1 is SGDLS, CDR2 YYNGEE, per germline. Trimming shortened V by 0 bases and J by 7 bases, and 11 bases separated the two germline ends. CDR3 in DNA: TGTGCCAGCAGCGTAGCGGCAGGGGGGAATGAGCAGTTCTTC. Its protein product is CASSVAAGGNEQFF.

This clone was detected only once. The chain has TRBV19 and TRBJ2-3; D is ambiguous. V was shortened by 4 bases and J by 4 bases, with 3 bases between the two germline ends. The CDR3 spans 11 residues. Germline values: CDR1 LNHDA, CDR2 SQIVND (reference sequence). The CDR3 reads CASSSADTQYF. DNA of the CDR3: TGTGCCAGTAGTAGCGCAGATACGCAGTATTTT.

J is TRBJ1-1 and V is TRBV18; D ambiguous. Germline V gives CDR1 KGHSH, CDR2 LQKENI. V was shortened by 4 bases and J by 0 bases, with 12 bases between the two germline ends. This CDR3 has 15 amino acids. The CDR3 protein is CASSRADRLNTEAFF. CDR3 coding DNA: TGTGCCAGCTCACGGGCAGACCGACTGAACACTGAAGCTTTCTTT.

V usage is TRBV29-1 and J usage is TRBJ1-4; 7 nucleotides match TRBD1. This CDR3 spans 13 amino acids. Germline V CDR1 and CDR2: SQVTM, ANQGSEA. V was clipped by 7 bases and J by 0 bases; unmatched bases: 2. CDR3 loop: CSAQGATNEKLFF. The CDR3 region has the DNA TGCAGCGCCCAGGGGGCAACTAATGAAAAACTGTTTTTT.

V and J are TRBV6-5 and TRBJ1-5, with D unclear. Germline loops: CDR1 MNHEY, CDR2 SVGAGI. The CDR3 length is 12 residues. V dropped 7 bases and J dropped 2 bases, with 6 bases sitting between them. The CDR3 is CASNSGNQPQHF. The CDR3 coding sequence is TGTGCCAGCAACTCCGGCAATCAGCCCCAGCATTTT.